The following is a T cell receptor (beta chain) sequence with its context. Its antigen is not identified. Germline-derived CDR1 and CDR2 are SSHAT and FNYEAQ (reference sequence). V gave up 6 bases and J gave up 3 bases; unmatched junction bases: 4. The CDR3 extends over 13 amino acids. The entry originates in a study of T cells after posttransplantation cyclophosphamide. Study-wide findings and caveats: Skin or GI-infiltrating T cells shared few TRB sequences with blood. TRB clonality was highly associated with recipient CMV seropositivity and reactivation.

The repertoire was sequenced with immunoSEQ multiplex PCR; TCRdb's copy has only in-frame clones and lacks some. The profile shows tens of thousands of clones, roughly 94% of them singletons. Sequencing input: PBMCs. The clonotype comes from a woman aged 30 to 39 in good health and a related stem cell transplant donor. The chain employs TRBV7-7 and TRBJ1-1, with 7 bases aligning to TRBD1. The CDR3 is CASSSDRDTEAFF. CDR3 nucleotide sequence: TGTGCCAGCAGTTCCGACAGGGACACTGAAGCTTTCTTT.